The clone carrying this T cell receptor beta chain was recorded at least ten times. The target antigen is unknown. This CDR3 contains 14 residues. The germline V gene encodes CDR1 SGHAT and CDR2 FQNNGV. V was trimmed by 0 bases and J by 1 base, leaving 3 bases between them. The data were taken from a study of Graves' ophthalmopathy and Graves' hyperthyroidism. RNA transcripts served as template for amplifying TCR beta CDR3 sequences. RT-PCR was first run with HTBI primers, then multiplex PCR in a second round. TCRdb processed the multiplex PCR reads anew with MiXCR; each CDR3 protein has one entry. The repertoire holds 900,000 to 1,200,000 distinct CDR3 sequences, 36% seen once, with 8.5% to 14% in the top ten. Study conclusions and caveats: The majority of expanded thyroid clonotypes above 0.001 frequency also occurred in blood.

The source is an adult man with Graves' hyperthyroidism. Input material: peripheral blood or thyroid tissue (not recorded which). V usage is TRBV11-2 and J usage is TRBJ2-2; no reliable D call. The CDR3 here is CASSLEWNTGELFF. The CDR3 DNA sequence: TGTGCCAGCAGCTTAGAGTGGAACACCGGGGAGCTGTTTTTT.